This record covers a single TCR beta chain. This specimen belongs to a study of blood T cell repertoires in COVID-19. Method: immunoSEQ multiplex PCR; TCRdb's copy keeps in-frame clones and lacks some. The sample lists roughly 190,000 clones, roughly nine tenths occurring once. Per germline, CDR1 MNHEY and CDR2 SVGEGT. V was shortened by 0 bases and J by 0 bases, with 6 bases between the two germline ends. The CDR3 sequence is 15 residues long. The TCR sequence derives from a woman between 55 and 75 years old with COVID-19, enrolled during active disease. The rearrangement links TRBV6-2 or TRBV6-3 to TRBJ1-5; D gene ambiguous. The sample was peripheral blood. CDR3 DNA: TGTGCCAGCAGTTACTCGGCAGTTAGCAATCAGCCCCAGCATTTT. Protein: CASSYSAVSNQPQHF.